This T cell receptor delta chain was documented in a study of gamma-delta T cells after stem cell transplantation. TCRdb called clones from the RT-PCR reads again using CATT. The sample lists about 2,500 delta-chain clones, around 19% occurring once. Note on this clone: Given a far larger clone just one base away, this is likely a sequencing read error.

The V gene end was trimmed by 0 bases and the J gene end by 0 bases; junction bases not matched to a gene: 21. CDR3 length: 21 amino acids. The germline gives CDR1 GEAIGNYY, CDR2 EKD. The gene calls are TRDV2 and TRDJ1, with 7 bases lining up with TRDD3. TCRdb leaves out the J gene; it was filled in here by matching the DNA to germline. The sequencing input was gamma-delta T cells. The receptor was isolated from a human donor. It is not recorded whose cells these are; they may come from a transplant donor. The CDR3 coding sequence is TGTGCCTGTGACACCGTGACCTACAATACTGGGGAGTCGCCGTACACCGATAAACTCATCTTT. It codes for CACDTVTYNTGESPYTDKLIF.